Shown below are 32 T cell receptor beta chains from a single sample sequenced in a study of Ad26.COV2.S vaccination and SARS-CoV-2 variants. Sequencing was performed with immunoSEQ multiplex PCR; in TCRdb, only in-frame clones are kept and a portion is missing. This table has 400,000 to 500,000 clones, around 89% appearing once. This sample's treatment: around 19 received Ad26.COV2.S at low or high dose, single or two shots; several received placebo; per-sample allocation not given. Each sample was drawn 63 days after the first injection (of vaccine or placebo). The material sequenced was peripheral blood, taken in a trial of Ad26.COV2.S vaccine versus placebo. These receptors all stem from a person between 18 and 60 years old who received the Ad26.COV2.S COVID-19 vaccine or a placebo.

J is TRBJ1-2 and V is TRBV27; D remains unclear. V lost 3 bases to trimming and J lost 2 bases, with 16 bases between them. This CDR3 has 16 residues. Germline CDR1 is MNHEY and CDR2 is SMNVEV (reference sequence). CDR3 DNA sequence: TGTGCCAGCAGTTTTGGTGGGTTGGGAAACAACTATGGCTACACCTTC. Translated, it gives CASSFGGLGNNYGYTF.

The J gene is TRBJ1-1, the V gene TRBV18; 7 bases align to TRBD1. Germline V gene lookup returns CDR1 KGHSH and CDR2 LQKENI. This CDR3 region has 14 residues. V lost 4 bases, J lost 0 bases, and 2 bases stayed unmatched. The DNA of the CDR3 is TGTGCCAGCTCACAGGGACAGATGAACACTGAAGCTTTCTTT. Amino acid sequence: CASSQGQMNTEAFF. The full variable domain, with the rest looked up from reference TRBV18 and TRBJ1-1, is NAGVMQNPRHLVRRRGQEARLRCSPMKGHSHVYWYRQLPEEGLKFMVYLQKENIIDESGMPKERFSAEFPKEGPSILRIQQVVRGDSAAYFCASSQGQMNTEAFFGQGTRLTVV.

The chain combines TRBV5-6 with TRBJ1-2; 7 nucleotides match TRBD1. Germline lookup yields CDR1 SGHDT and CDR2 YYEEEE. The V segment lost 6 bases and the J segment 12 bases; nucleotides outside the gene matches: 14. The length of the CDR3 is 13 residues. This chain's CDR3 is CASTFSGRGLNTF. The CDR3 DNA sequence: TGTGCCAGCACCTTCTCCGGGAGGGGGCTAAACACCTTC.

CDR3: CATSDSSTGGRETQYF. In DNA form, the CDR3 reads TGTGCCACCAGTGATTCATCAACCGGGGGAAGGGAGACCCAGTACTTC. The chain uses TRBV24-1 and TRBJ2-5, with D perhaps matching TRBD2 (6 bases). This CDR3 contains 16 residues. Germline values: CDR1 KGHDR, CDR2 SFDVKD. The V and J ends lost 2 bases and 5 bases respectively, with 17 bases between them.

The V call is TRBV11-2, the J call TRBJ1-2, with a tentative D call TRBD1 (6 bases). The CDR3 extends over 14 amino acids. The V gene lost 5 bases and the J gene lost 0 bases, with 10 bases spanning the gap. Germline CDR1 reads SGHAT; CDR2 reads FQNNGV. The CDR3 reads CASSRQDSNYGYTF. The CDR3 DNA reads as TGTGCCAGCAGCCGACAGGATTCTAACTATGGCTACACCTTC.

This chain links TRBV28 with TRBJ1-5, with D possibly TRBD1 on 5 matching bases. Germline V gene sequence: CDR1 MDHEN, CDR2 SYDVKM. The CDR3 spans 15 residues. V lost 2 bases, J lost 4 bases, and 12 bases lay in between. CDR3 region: CASSLPARGNQPQHF. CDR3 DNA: TGTGCCAGCAGTTTACCCGCTCGGGGGAATCAGCCCCAGCATTTT.

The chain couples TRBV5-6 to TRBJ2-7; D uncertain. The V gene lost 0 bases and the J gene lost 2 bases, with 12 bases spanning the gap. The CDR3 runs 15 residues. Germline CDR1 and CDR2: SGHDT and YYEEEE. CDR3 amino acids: CASSLGKVPPYEQYF. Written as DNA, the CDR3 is TGTGCCAGCAGCTTGGGGAAGGTCCCACCCTACGAGCAGTACTTC.

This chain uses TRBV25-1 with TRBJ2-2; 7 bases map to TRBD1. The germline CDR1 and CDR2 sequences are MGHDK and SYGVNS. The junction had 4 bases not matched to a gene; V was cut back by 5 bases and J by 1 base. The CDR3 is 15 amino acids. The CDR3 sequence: CASSPHRGNTGELFF. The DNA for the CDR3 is TGTGCCAGCAGTCCCCACAGGGGGAACACCGGGGAGCTGTTTTTT. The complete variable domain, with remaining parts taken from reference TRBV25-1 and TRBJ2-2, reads EADIYQTPRYLVIGTGKKITLECSQTMGHDKMYWYQQDPGMELHLIHYSYGVNSTEKGDLSSESTVSRIRTEHFPLTLESARPSHTSQYLCASSPHRGNTGELFFGEGSRLTVL.

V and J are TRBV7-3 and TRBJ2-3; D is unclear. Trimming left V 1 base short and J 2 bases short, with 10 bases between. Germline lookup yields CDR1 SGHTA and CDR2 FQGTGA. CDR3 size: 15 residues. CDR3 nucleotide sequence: TGTGCCAGCAGCTTAAGGTGGGGTACCACAGATACGCAGTATTTT. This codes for CASSLRWGTTDTQYF.

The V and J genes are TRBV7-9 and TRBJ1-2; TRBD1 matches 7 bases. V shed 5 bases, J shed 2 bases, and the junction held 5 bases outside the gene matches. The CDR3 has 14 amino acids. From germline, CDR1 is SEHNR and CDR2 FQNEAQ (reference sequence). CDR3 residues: CASSQDRPNYGYTF. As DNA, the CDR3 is TGTGCCAGCAGCCAGGACAGGCCCAACTATGGCTACACCTTC. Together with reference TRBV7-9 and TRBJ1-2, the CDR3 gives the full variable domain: DTGVSQNPRHKITKRGQNVTFRCDPISEHNRLYWYRQTLGQGPEFLTYFQNEAQLEKSRLLSDRFSAERPKGSFSTLEIQRTEQGDSAMYLCASSQDRPNYGYTFGSGTRLTVV.

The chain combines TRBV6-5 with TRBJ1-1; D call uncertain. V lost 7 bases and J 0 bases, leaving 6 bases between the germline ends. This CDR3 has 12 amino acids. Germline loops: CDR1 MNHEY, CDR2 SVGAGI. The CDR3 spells CASNTMNTEAFF. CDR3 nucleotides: TGTGCCAGCAACACCATGAACACTGAAGCTTTCTTT.

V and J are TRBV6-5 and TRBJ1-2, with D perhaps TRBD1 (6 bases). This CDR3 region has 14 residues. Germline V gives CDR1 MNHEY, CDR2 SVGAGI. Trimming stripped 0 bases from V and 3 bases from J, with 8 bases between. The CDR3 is CASSYSRTDYGYTF. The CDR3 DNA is TGTGCCAGCAGTTACTCAAGGACAGACTATGGCTACACCTTC.

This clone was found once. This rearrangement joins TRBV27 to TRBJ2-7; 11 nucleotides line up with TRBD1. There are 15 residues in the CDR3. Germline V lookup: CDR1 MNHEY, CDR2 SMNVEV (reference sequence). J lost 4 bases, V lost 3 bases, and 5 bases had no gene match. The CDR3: CASSFTGQGAYEQYF. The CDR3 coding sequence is TGTGCCAGCAGTTTTACAGGACAGGGGGCATACGAGCAGTACTTC.

CDR3 protein: CASSQGQGTYEQYF. The CDR3 DNA is TGTGCCAGCAGCCAAGGACAGGGAACCTACGAGCAGTACTTC. The chain carries TRBV3-1 (or the pseudogene TRBV3-2) and TRBJ2-7; 7 bases agree with TRBD1. CDR3 length: 14 amino acids. V gave up 1 base and J gave up 2 bases; unmatched junction bases: 2. CDR1 and CDR2 (germline): LGHDT, YNNKEL (reference sequence).

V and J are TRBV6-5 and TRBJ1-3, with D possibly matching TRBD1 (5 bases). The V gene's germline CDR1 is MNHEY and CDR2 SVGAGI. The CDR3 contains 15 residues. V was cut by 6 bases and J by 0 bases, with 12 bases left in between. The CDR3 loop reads CASSPDISSGNTIYF. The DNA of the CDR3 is TGTGCCAGCAGCCCGGACATTTCCTCTGGAAACACCATATATTTT.

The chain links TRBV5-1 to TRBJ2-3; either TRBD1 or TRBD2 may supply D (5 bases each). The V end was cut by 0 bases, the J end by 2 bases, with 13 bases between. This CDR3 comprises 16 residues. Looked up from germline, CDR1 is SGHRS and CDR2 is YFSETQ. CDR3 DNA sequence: TGCGCCAGCAGCTTGGGTCTGGGGGTCATCACAGATACGCAGTATTTT. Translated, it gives CASSLGLGVITDTQYF.

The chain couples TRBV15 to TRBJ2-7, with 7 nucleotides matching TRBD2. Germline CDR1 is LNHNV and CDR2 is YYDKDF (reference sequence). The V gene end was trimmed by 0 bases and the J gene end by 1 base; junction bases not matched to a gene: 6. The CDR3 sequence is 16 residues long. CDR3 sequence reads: CATSRDVASGSYEQYF. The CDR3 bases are TGTGCCACCAGCAGAGATGTGGCTAGCGGATCCTACGAGCAGTACTTC.

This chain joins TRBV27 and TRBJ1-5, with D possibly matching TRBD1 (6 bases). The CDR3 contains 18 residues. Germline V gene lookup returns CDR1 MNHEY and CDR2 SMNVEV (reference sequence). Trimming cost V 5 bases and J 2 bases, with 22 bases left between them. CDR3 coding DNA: TGTGCCAGCAGTGTCGCGGGACACCCGGTGGGGGGCAATCAGCCCCAGCATTTT. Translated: CASSVAGHPVGGNQPQHF.

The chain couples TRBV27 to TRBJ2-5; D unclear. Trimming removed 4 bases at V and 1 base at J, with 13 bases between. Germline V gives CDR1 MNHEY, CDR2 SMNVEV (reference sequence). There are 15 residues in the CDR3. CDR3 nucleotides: TGTGCCAGCAGTTGGTCTCGGTGGTCCCAAGAGACCCAGTACTTC. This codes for CASSWSRWSQETQYF.

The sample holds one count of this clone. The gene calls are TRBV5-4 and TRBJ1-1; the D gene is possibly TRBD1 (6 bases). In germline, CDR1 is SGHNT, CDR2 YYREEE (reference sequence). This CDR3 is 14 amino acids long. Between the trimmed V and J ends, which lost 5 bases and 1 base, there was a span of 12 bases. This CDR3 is CASRLTGENTEAFF. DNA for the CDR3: TGTGCCAGCAGGTTGACAGGTGAGAACACTGAAGCTTTCTTT.

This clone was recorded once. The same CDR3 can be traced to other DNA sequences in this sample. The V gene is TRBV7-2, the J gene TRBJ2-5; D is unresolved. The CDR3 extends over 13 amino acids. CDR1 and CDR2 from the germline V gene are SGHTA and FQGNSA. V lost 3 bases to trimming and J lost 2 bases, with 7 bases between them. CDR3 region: CASSFLGQETQYF. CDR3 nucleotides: TGTGCCAGCAGCTTTCTGGGTCAAGAGACCCAGTACTTC. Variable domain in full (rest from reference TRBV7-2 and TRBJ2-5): GAGVSQSPSNKVTEKGKDVELRCDPISGHTALYWYRQSLGQGLEFLIYFQGNSAPDKSGLPSDRFSAERTGGSVSTLTIQRTQQEDSAVYLCASSFLGQETQYFGPGTRLLVL.

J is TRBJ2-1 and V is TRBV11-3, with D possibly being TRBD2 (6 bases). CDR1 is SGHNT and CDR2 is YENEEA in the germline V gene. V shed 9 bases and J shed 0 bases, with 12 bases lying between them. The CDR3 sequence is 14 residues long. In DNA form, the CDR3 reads TGTGCCAGTTCCGCGACTAGCTCCTACAATGAGCAGTTCTTC. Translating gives CASSATSSYNEQFF.

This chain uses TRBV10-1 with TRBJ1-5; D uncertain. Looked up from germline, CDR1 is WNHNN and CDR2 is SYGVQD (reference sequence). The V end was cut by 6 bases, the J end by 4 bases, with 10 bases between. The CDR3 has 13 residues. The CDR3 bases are TGCGCCAGCAGCACGGGAGAAAATCAGCCCCAGCATTTT. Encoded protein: CASSTGENQPQHF.

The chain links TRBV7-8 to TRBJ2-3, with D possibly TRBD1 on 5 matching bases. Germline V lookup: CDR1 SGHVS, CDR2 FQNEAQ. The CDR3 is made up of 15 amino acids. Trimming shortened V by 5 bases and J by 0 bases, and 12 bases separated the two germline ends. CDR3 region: CASSTRQPSTDTQYF. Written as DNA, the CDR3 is TGTGCCAGCAGCACCCGACAGCCTAGCACAGATACGCAGTATTTT. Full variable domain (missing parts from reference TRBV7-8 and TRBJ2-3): GAGVSQSPRYKVAKRGQDVALRCDPISGHVSLFWYQQALGQGPEFLTYFQNEAQLDKSGLPSDRFFAERPEGSVSTLKIQRTQQEDSAVYLCASSTRQPSTDTQYFGPGTRLTVL.

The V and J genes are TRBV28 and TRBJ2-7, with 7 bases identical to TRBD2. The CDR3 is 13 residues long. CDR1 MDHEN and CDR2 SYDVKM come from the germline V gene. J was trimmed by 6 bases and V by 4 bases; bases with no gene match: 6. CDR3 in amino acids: CASSWSGGREQYF. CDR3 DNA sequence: TGTGCCAGCAGTTGGTCGGGGGGTCGCGAGCAGTACTTC.

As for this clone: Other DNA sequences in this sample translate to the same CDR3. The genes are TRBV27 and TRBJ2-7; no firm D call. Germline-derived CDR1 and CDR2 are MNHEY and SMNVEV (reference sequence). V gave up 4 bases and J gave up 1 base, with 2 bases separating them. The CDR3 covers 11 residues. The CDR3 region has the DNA TGTGCCAGCAGTTCGTCCTACGAGCAGTACTTC. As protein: CASSSSYEQYF.

The CDR3 coding sequence is TGTGCCAGTAGTTGGTCTAGCGGAAACACCGGGGAGCTGTTTTTT. Translation: CASSWSSGNTGELFF. The chain combines TRBV19 with TRBJ2-2; 7 bases are shared with TRBD2. Trimming took 5 bases from V and 2 from J; bases not matched to a gene: 5. The CDR3 is made up of 15 amino acids. Looked up from germline, CDR1 is LNHDA and CDR2 is SQIVND (reference sequence).

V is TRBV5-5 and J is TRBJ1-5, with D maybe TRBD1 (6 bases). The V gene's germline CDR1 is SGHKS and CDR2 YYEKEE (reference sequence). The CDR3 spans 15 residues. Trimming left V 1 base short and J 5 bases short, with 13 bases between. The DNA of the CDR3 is TGTGCCAGCAGCTTGTTGGGGACACCCCATCAGCCCCAGCATTTT. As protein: CASSLLGTPHQPQHF. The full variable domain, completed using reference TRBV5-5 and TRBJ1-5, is DAGVTQSPTHLIKTRGQQVTLRCSPISGHKSVSWYQQVLGQGPQFIFQYYEKEERGRGNFPDRFSARQFPNYSSELNVNALLLGDSALYLCASSLLGTPHQPQHFGDGTRLSIL.

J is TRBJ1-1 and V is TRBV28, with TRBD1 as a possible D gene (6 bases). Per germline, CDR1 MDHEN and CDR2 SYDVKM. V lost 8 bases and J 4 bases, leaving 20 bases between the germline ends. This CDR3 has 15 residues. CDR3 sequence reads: CASSRQLGAGTEAFF. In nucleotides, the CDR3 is TGTGCCAGCTCCCGGCAGTTGGGGGCAGGCACTGAAGCTTTCTTT.

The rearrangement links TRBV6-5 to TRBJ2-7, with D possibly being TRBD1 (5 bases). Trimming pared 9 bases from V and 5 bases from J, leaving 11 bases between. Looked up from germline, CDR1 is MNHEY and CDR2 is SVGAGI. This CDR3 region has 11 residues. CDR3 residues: CASSQGHEQYF. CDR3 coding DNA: TGTGCCAGTTCCCAGGGCCACGAGCAGTACTTC.

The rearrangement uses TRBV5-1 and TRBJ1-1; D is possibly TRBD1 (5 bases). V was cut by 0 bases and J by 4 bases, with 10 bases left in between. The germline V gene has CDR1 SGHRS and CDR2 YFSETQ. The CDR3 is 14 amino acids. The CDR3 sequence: CASSLGAGGTEAFF. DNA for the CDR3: TGCGCCAGCAGCTTGGGGGCCGGGGGCACTGAAGCTTTCTTT.

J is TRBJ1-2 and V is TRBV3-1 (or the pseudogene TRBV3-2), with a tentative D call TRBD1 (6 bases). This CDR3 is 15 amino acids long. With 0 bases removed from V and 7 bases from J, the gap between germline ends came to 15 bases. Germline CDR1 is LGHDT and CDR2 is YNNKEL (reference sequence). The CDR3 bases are TGTGCCAGCAGCCAAGATATGACAGGCATCGGTGGCTACACCTTC. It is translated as CASSQDMTGIGGYTF.